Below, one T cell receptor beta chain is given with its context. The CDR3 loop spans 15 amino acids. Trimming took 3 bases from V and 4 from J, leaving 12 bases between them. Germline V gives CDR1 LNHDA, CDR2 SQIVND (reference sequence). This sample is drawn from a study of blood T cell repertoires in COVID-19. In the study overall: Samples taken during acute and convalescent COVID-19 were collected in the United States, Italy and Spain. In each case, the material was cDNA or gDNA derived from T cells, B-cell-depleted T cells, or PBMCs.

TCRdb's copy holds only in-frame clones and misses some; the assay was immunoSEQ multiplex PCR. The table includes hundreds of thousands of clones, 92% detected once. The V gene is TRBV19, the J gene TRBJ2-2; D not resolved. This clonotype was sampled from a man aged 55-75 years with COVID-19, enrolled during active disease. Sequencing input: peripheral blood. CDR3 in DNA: TGTGCCAGTAGTATGAGGTTCTCCGGCACCGGGGAGCTGTTTTTT. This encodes CASSMRFSGTGELFF. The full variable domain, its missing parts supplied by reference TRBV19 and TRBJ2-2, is DGGITQSPKYLFRKEGQNVTLSCEQNLNHDAMYWYRQDPGQGLRLIYYSQIVNDFQKGDIAEGYSVSREKKESFPLTVTSAQKNPTAFYLCASSMRFSGTGELFFGEGSRLTVL.